This T cell receptor beta chain was obtained from a study of T cell responses to AZD1222 COVID-19 vaccine. Regarding the study as a whole: It was only a handful of AZD1222 recipients who were seropositive at baseline.

V gave up 6 bases and J gave up 8 bases; unmatched junction bases: 8. Germline-derived CDR1 and CDR2 are WNHNN and SYGVQD (reference sequence). The CDR3 extends over 15 amino acids. The repertoire was sequenced with immunoSEQ multiplex PCR; TCRdb's copy has only in-frame clones and lacks some. The table records over 100,000 clones, about 91% of them present only once. Comment on this clone: Its specificity is unknown.

The sequencing here drew on peripheral blood, taken on day 0 of AZD1222 vaccination. The chain couples TRBV10-1 to TRBJ2-1, with 12 bases matching TRBD2. The sequence was collected from an adult in good health. The CDR3 coding sequence is TGCGCCAGCAGCCCCGGACTAGCGGGACGCGATGAGCAGTTCTTC. The encoded protein is CASSPGLAGRDEQFF.